The source of this T cell receptor beta chain is a study of molecular identifiers for immune sequencing clone quantification (dated by TCRdb to the late 2010s). Turning to the overall study: For a replicate experiment, RNA from approximately 20,000 or 100,000 naive CD8 T cells was divided into five aliquots, and four of the five aliquots were sequenced. The study was a methods study using CD8 T cells to benchmark molecular-identifier clustering-based TCR repertoire sequencing (MIDCIRS) and TCR RNA copy counting. The paper as a whole reports these results and caveats: A single cell's worth of spiked-in Jurkat TCR RNA was reported detectable even among under 1.3 million naive CD8 T cells. When barcode sub-clustering was omitted, TCR diversity was inflated by chimeric consensus sequences, with chimeras reaching as high as 47%. Modeling indicated 2.5 to 3.5 TCR RNA copies recovered per cell, compared with around 10 by digital PCR, which implies a capture efficiency of approximately 31%. The sizes of highly expanded clones could end up underestimated when identical TCR molecules share a barcode. In CMV-specific effector cells, clones with more than 20 RNA copies contained over 98% of molecules, whereas in naive cells such clones contained under 1% of molecules. The naive libraries included spiked-in Jurkat TCR RNA (approximately 11 copies' worth), and this RNA is not part of the donor repertoire.

Including cysteine and phenylalanine, the CDR3 has 14 amino acids. The CDR3 DNA has 42 bases and is translated from base 1. The germline V gene (reference sequence) specifies LNHDA as CDR1 and SQIVND as CDR2. Libraries were made using PCR. Sequenced on a NextSeq 500. Bulk TCR libraries were made following a previously described method, with the TCR primers given in Table S5. The Qiagen AllPrep DNA/RNA kit was used to purify total RNA. Before analysis, reads from multiple sequencing runs of one library were combined. The source study handled its data this way. Reads were retained only if an exact TCR constant sequence was present, and the retained reads were trimmed to 150 nt and grouped according to their 12-nt molecular barcodes. Within each barcode group, reads were sub-clustered at a 15% Levenshtein threshold, and quality-weighted consensus sequences were built per RNA molecule. Non-functional sequences were excluded, and lower-count sequences lying one edit away from another sequence were also excluded. On the basis of fitting two negative binomial distributions, barcode sub-clusters with fewer than 20% of the maximum read count were discarded. The public sequencing data were trimmed at Q25 with fastp and processed into clonotypes with MiXCR by TCRdb, which kept only in-frame beta chains. Entries that share a CDR3 protein sequence are merged under the most common genes and DNA. The V and J calls and clone size come from TCRdb's table, not from the authors' own analysis. This sample has about 320,000 distinct CDR3 sequences in its table, and roughly 24% of those were observed once. About 0.74% of the sample is held by the ten biggest clonotypes.

Libraries of naive CD8 T cells were built from anywhere between roughly 18,000 and 1,000,000 sorted cells, with 10%, 30% or 50% of the purified RNA used. Naive CD8 T cells, defined as CD8+CD4-CCR7+CD45RA+, were FACS-sorted into RLT Plus buffer on a BD FACSAria II. To test detection sensitivity, Jurkat RNA equivalent to over 8 TCR copies was spiked into samples of about 19,000-1,000,000 naive CD8 T cells. CD8 T cells were enriched using RosetteSep CD8+ T Cell Enrichment Cocktail and Ficoll-Paque, and the enriched cells then underwent ACK red cell lysis. This clonotype was counted a few times. Its antigen is not yet known. Mismatch with germline at one junction end may stem from a read error.

The sample taken for sequencing was naive CD8+ T cells from blood, with Jurkat cell RNA spiked in. Explained via the paper, the cell subset or site label denotes: FACS-sorted CD8+CD4-CCR7+CD45RA+ naive T cells. The TCR comes from a human donor in good health. Some libraries in this study had Jurkat cell RNA spiked in. Recombination joined TRBV19 with TRBJ1-4; TRBD1 is possibly the D segment (5 matching bases). The encoded CDR3 is CANSSGTAFDGLFF. The nucleotide sequence is TGTGCCAATAGTAGCGGGACGGCTTTCGACGGACTGTTTTTT.